The next 9 T cell receptor beta chains were all read from a single sample in a study of human T cells and chemical hapten exposure. Via MiXCR, TCRdb re-called the RACE reads, giving one row per CDR3 protein. Of about 120,000 distinct CDR3 sequences detected, roughly 14% appear once; the ten largest clones hold 2.5% to 3.5%. Time point meaning: pre-sensitization, week 0. The treatment was: therapeutic diphenylcyclopropenone sensitization with weekly scalp DPC. The sequencing used whole blood, collected in connection with sensitization to the hapten diphenylcyclopropenone (DPC). Every receptor here comes from a woman aged 18-29 years with alopecia areata. Some clones in this sample may be carry-over from other donors' samples.

This clonotype was recorded at least ten times. This chain links TRBV28 with TRBJ2-1; D call uncertain. V shed 5 bases and J shed 2 bases, with 13 bases lying between them. CDR1 is MDHEN, CDR2 SYDVKM, per germline. This CDR3 is built from 15 residues. CDR3 sequence (DNA): TGTGCCAGCAGTCCCTCGACTGGGACCTACAATGAGCAGTTCTTC. It encodes CASSPSTGTYNEQFF.

V is TRBV7-8 and J is TRBJ1-1, with 8 bases fitting TRBD1. Losses at the gene ends were 1 base for V and 8 bases for J; bases not matched to a gene: 3. The CDR3 length is 13 residues. CDR1 and CDR2 from the germline V gene are SGHVS and FQNEAQ. CDR3 loop: CASSLVQGAEAFF. The CDR3 DNA reads as TGTGCCAGCAGCTTAGTCCAGGGGGCAGAAGCTTTCTTT.

CDR3 sequence (DNA): TGTGCCAGCTCACCAAGAGGGGATTACTCTGGAAACACCATATATTTT. Translation: CASSPRGDYSGNTIYF. This rearrangement joins TRBV18 to TRBJ1-3, with a weak D call TRBD1 (5 bases). Germline-derived CDR1 and CDR2 are KGHSH and LQKENI. Trimming left V 2 bases short and J 0 bases short, with 11 bases between. The CDR3 is 16 amino acids.

This clonotype was seen ten or more times. The chain is built from TRBV7-6 and TRBJ2-1; D may correspond to TRBD1 or TRBD2 (6 bases each). This CDR3 comprises 17 residues. Germline CDR1 is SGHVS and CDR2 is FNYEAQ. V lost 1 base and J lost 0, with 13 bases in between. CDR3 sequence (DNA): TGTGCCAGCAGCTTAGAGGGGGGACACCGCTCCTACAATGAGCAGTTCTTC. Translation gives CASSLEGGHRSYNEQFF.

This clonotype was detected ten times or more. The J gene is TRBJ2-1, the V gene TRBV4-1; 10 nucleotides align to TRBD2. CDR3 length equals 16 residues. Germline V gene sequence: CDR1 MGHRA, CDR2 YSYEKL. J gave up 4 bases and V 11 bases, and 14 bases lay outside the gene matches. The CDR3: CASRSLAGGRYNEQFF. The CDR3 bases are TGCGCCTCTAGATCCTTAGCGGGAGGCCGTTACAATGAGCAGTTCTTC.

The chain joins TRBV12-3 or TRBV12-4 to TRBJ1-4; the D is unclear. The length of the CDR3 is 11 residues. Trimming took 7 bases from V and 7 from J, leaving 7 bases between them. DNA for the CDR3: TGTGCCAGCACCCCAAGTGAAAAACTGTTTTTT. It specifies CASTPSEKLFF.

In DNA form, the CDR3 reads TGTGCCAGCAGTTTAGGTCCCAGCGCTTTCTTT. This codes for CASSLGPSAFF. The chain joins TRBV12-3 or TRBV12-4 to TRBJ1-1; D remains ambiguous. The V and J ends lost 1 base and 11 bases respectively, with 8 bases between them. This CDR3 has 11 amino acids.

As for this clonotype: A much larger clone lies a single base off, so this may be a read error. The chain couples TRBV7-6 to TRBJ2-3, with unresolved D. Per the germline V gene, CDR1 is SGHVS and CDR2 is FNYEAQ. The CDR3 is made up of 13 amino acids. The CDR3 sequence is CVSSLEVADTQYF. Here the CDR3 DNA reads TGTGTCAGCAGCTTAGAGGTGGCAGATACGCAGTATTTT.

The table lists this clonotype with a few counts. The rearrangement uses TRBV18 and TRBJ2-7; D call uncertain. V was pared by 3 bases and J by 2 bases, with 14 bases between. Germline V gives CDR1 KGHSH, CDR2 LQKENI. This CDR3 comprises 15 residues. CDR3 sequence: CASSPTAPPAYEQYF. The CDR3 DNA reads as TGTGCCAGCTCACCTACCGCACCCCCGGCCTACGAGCAGTACTTC.